A selection of T cell receptor beta chains follows, all from one sample in a study of shared clonotypes between healthy human individuals. Profiling relied on immunoSEQ multiplex PCR, and the TCRdb table lists in-frame clones only, not all of them. The sample contains 180,000 or so clones, about 93% of which appear only once. Specimen: naive CD4+ T cells sorted from blood. The receptors come from a woman in her 30s in good health. CDR3s include the opening cysteine and the closing phenylalanine or tryptophan. The order of the fields is D gene, J gene, clone size, V gene, CDR3 DNA, CDR3 protein. D genes are given only for firm matches. Clone size appears in some rows only: once, few, many, or a class for an expanded clone.

d_gene: .; j_gene: TRBJ2-7; abundance: .; v_gene: TRBV30; CDR3nt: TGTGCCTGGAGTGTAATCAAACCGATTTCACGGACTATTGTTAACCCCGAGCAGTACTTC; CDR3aa: CAWSVIKPISRTIVNPEQYF
d_gene: TRBD2; j_gene: TRBJ2-1; abundance: .; v_gene: TRBV27; CDR3nt: TGTGCCAGCAGCCTAGCGGGACTAGCGGGCAATGAGCAGTTCTTC; CDR3aa: CASSLAGLAGNEQFF
d_gene: TRBD2; j_gene: TRBJ2-7; abundance: .; v_gene: TRBV5-6; CDR3nt: TGTGCCAGCAACAGCTTAGCAGCGGGAGGGAAGTTCCGGGGCTACGAGCAGTACTTC; CDR3aa: CASNSLAAGGKFRGYEQYF
d_gene: .; j_gene: TRBJ2-7; abundance: few; v_gene: TRBV5-5; CDR3nt: TGTGCCAGCAGCTTGGCTCCAGGCCCCTACGAGCAGTACTTC; CDR3aa: CASSLAPGPYEQYF
d_gene: TRBD2; j_gene: TRBJ2-1; abundance: once; v_gene: TRBV4-1; CDR3nt: TGCGCCAGCAGCCATATTCAGGGTAGCGGGAGTGCCCGCAATGAGCAGTTCTTC; CDR3aa: CASSHIQGSGSARNEQFF
d_gene: .; j_gene: TRBJ1-3; abundance: .; v_gene: TRBV5-8; CDR3nt: TGTGCCAGCAGCTTGTTTTTCGTCGGGGGCGCAGCTGGAAACACCATATATTTT; CDR3aa: CASSLFFVGGAAGNTIYF
d_gene: .; j_gene: TRBJ1-2; abundance: .; v_gene: TRBV18; CDR3nt: TGTGCCAGCTCACGGAGTCGAGAAAGCAACTATGGCTACACCTTC; CDR3aa: CASSRSRESNYGYTF
d_gene: .; j_gene: TRBJ2-7; abundance: .; v_gene: TRBV7-5; CDR3nt: TGTGTCAGAAGCTCACCGGGACATAACTACGAGCAGTACTTC; CDR3aa: CVRSSPGHNYEQYF
d_gene: TRBD2; j_gene: TRBJ2-7; abundance: .; v_gene: TRBV18; CDR3nt: TGTGCCAGCTCACCACGGCGGGAGTGGCCCTACGAGCAGTACTTC; CDR3aa: CASSPRREWPYEQYF
d_gene: .; j_gene: TRBJ2-7; abundance: .; v_gene: TRBV9; CDR3nt: TGTGCCAGCAGCGTAAGCGTATGGGGGGAGCAGTACTTC; CDR3aa: CASSVSVWGEQYF
d_gene: .; j_gene: TRBJ1-5; abundance: .; v_gene: TRBV5-8; CDR3nt: TGTGCCAGCAGCTCGGAAGGGAATCAGCCCCAGCATTTT; CDR3aa: CASSSEGNQPQHF
d_gene: TRBD2; j_gene: TRBJ2-3; abundance: .; v_gene: TRBV5-1; CDR3nt: TGCGCCAGCAGCTTAATAGCGGGGACTGCCACGCAGTATTTT; CDR3aa: CASSLIAGTATQYF
d_gene: TRBD2; j_gene: TRBJ2-7; abundance: .; v_gene: TRBV6-1; CDR3nt: TGTGCCAGCAGCCGCGGGACTACCGAAACCTACGAGCAGTACTTC; CDR3aa: CASSRGTTETYEQYF
d_gene: TRBD1; j_gene: TRBJ2-7; abundance: .; v_gene: TRBV6-1; CDR3nt: TGTGCCAGCGAACAGGGGGCACTCTACGAGCAGTACTTC; CDR3aa: CASEQGALYEQYF
d_gene: TRBD2; j_gene: TRBJ2-1; abundance: .; v_gene: TRBV5-5; CDR3nt: TGTGCCAGCAGTACCGGGACTAGTGTCCATGAGCAGTTCTTC; CDR3aa: CASSTGTSVHEQFF
d_gene: .; j_gene: TRBJ2-7; abundance: .; v_gene: TRBV7-2; CDR3nt: TGTGCCAGCGGCGTTTACGAGCAGTACTTC; CDR3aa: CASGVYEQYF
d_gene: .; j_gene: TRBJ2-5; abundance: .; v_gene: TRBV7-9; CDR3nt: TGTGCCAGCAGCTTCTACTCACAGGGATCCGAGACCCAGTACTTC; CDR3aa: CASSFYSQGSETQYF
d_gene: .; j_gene: TRBJ1-1; abundance: .; v_gene: TRBV28; CDR3nt: TGTGCCAGCAACGTGGTTGGCACTGAAGCTTTCTTT; CDR3aa: CASNVVGTEAFF
d_gene: .; j_gene: TRBJ1-1; abundance: .; v_gene: TRBV2; CDR3nt: TGTGCCAGCAGTGCAGGGAGGGACACTGAAGCTTTCTTT; CDR3aa: CASSAGRDTEAFF
d_gene: .; j_gene: TRBJ2-4; abundance: once; v_gene: TRBV4-1; CDR3nt: TGCGCCAGCAGCCAAGACTTCAGGAACATTCAGTACTTC; CDR3aa: CASSQDFRNIQYF
d_gene: .; j_gene: TRBJ2-7; abundance: .; v_gene: TRBV10-2; CDR3nt: TGCGCCAGCAGTGATCCCAGCGACTCCTACGAGCAGTACTTC; CDR3aa: CASSDPSDSYEQYF
d_gene: .; j_gene: TRBJ1-4; abundance: once; v_gene: TRBV5-1; CDR3nt: TGCGCCAGCAGCTTTGAGGGATATAATGAAAAACTGTTTTTT; CDR3aa: CASSFEGYNEKLFF
d_gene: .; j_gene: TRBJ1-4; abundance: .; v_gene: TRBV6-5; CDR3nt: TGTGCCAGCAGTCAATTTTTAACTAATGAAAAACTGTTTTTT; CDR3aa: CASSQFLTNEKLFF
d_gene: TRBD1; j_gene: TRBJ1-5; abundance: .; v_gene: TRBV6-1; CDR3nt: TGTGCCAGCAGTGAATCAGGGGGTTTTCAGCCCCAGCATTTT; CDR3aa: CASSESGGFQPQHF
d_gene: .; j_gene: TRBJ2-3; abundance: once; v_gene: TRBV7-9; CDR3nt: TGTGCCAGCAGCTGGAGACAGGGCACAGATACGCAGTATTTT; CDR3aa: CASSWRQGTDTQYF
d_gene: .; j_gene: TRBJ1-2; abundance: .; v_gene: TRBV30; CDR3nt: TGTGCCTGGACTATCGGGTCCTATGGCTACACCTTC; CDR3aa: CAWTIGSYGYTF
d_gene: .; j_gene: TRBJ2-3; abundance: .; v_gene: TRBV29-1; CDR3nt: TGCAGCGGTGGAAACGCCGCAGATACGCAGTATTTT; CDR3aa: CSGGNAADTQYF
d_gene: .; j_gene: TRBJ2-7; abundance: .; v_gene: TRBV10-3; CDR3nt: TGTGCCATCACCGGGACGGATTCGGGTGAGCAGTACTTC; CDR3aa: CAITGTDSGEQYF
d_gene: TRBD2; j_gene: TRBJ2-7; abundance: .; v_gene: TRBV7-9; CDR3nt: TGTGCCAGCAGCTTAGGGGTAGCGGGAGCCCTCTACGAGCAGTACTTC; CDR3aa: CASSLGVAGALYEQYF
d_gene: TRBD2; j_gene: TRBJ2-7; abundance: once; v_gene: TRBV6-5; CDR3nt: TGTGCCAGCAGTTACTCCGGCAGCGGGAGGACTCAGTACTTC; CDR3aa: CASSYSGSGRTQYF
d_gene: .; j_gene: TRBJ2-7; abundance: .; v_gene: TRBV28; CDR3nt: TGTGCCAGCAACAGTTTGGGCACAGGAAGCTCCTACGAGCAGTACTTC; CDR3aa: CASNSLGTGSSYEQYF
d_gene: .; j_gene: TRBJ1-5; abundance: .; v_gene: TRBV27; CDR3nt: TGTGCCAGCATGAGGGACGCGGGCAATCAGCCCCAGCATTTT; CDR3aa: CASMRDAGNQPQHF
d_gene: .; j_gene: TRBJ2-7; abundance: .; v_gene: TRBV6-6; CDR3nt: TGTGCCAGCAGTTACAGGGGGTATACCTACGAGCAGTACTTC; CDR3aa: CASSYRGYTYEQYF
d_gene: .; j_gene: TRBJ1-1; abundance: .; v_gene: TRBV7-3; CDR3nt: TGTGCCAGCAGTCGTACTCCGAACACTGAAGCTTTCTTT; CDR3aa: CASSRTPNTEAFF
d_gene: TRBD1; j_gene: TRBJ1-1; abundance: .; v_gene: TRBV27; CDR3nt: TGTGCCAGCAGTTTAAGGTTCGGGACAGGAGAGAACACTGAAGCTTTCTTT; CDR3aa: CASSLRFGTGENTEAFF
d_gene: TRBD2; j_gene: TRBJ2-1; abundance: .; v_gene: TRBV6-6; CDR3nt: TGTGCCAGCAGTCTTAGCGGGAGATCTAGCGAGCAGTTCTTC; CDR3aa: CASSLSGRSSEQFF
d_gene: .; j_gene: TRBJ2-7; abundance: few; v_gene: TRBV2; CDR3nt: TGTGCCAGCAGTGAGGGCTTCTGGGCCTACGAGCAGTACTTC; CDR3aa: CASSEGFWAYEQYF
d_gene: .; j_gene: TRBJ1-1; abundance: .; v_gene: TRBV7-9; CDR3nt: TGTGCCAGCAGCTTTGAGGGGAACACTGAAGCTTTCTTT; CDR3aa: CASSFEGNTEAFF
d_gene: .; j_gene: TRBJ2-7; abundance: .; v_gene: TRBV28; CDR3nt: TGTGCCAGCAGTTTAGTGGGGCGGGAAAGTTACGAGCAGTACTTC; CDR3aa: CASSLVGRESYEQYF
d_gene: .; j_gene: TRBJ1-1; abundance: once; v_gene: TRBV20-1; CDR3nt: TGCAGACCCGGGGAGCCACATGAAGCTTTCTTT; CDR3aa: CRPGEPHEAFF
d_gene: .; j_gene: TRBJ2-7; abundance: .; v_gene: TRBV5-1; CDR3nt: TGCGCCAGCAGCTTGGCCGGCAGCTCCTACGAGCAGTACTTC; CDR3aa: CASSLAGSSYEQYF
d_gene: .; j_gene: TRBJ1-3; abundance: .; v_gene: TRBV5-5; CDR3nt: TGTGCCAGCAGCTGGGGGGACATCGTCTCTGGAAACACCATATATTTT; CDR3aa: CASSWGDIVSGNTIYF
d_gene: .; j_gene: TRBJ2-2; abundance: .; v_gene: TRBV7-2; CDR3nt: TGTGCCAGCAGCCAGTCCCGGAGGGCTTACACCGGGGAGCTGTTTTTT; CDR3aa: CASSQSRRAYTGELFF
d_gene: .; j_gene: TRBJ2-6; abundance: .; v_gene: TRBV5-1; CDR3nt: TGCGCCAGCAGCCCACTCGGGGCCAACGTCCTGACTTTC; CDR3aa: CASSPLGANVLTF
d_gene: TRBD2; j_gene: TRBJ2-7; abundance: .; v_gene: TRBV9; CDR3nt: TGTGCCAGCAGCGTAGGTCAGCGGGAGTTCGACGAGCAGTACTTC; CDR3aa: CASSVGQREFDEQYF
d_gene: TRBD1; j_gene: TRBJ1-1; abundance: .; v_gene: TRBV27; CDR3nt: TGTGCCAGCAGTTTCGCCCCGGGACAGGGGGCAGGGGACACTGAAGCTTTCTTT; CDR3aa: CASSFAPGQGAGDTEAFF